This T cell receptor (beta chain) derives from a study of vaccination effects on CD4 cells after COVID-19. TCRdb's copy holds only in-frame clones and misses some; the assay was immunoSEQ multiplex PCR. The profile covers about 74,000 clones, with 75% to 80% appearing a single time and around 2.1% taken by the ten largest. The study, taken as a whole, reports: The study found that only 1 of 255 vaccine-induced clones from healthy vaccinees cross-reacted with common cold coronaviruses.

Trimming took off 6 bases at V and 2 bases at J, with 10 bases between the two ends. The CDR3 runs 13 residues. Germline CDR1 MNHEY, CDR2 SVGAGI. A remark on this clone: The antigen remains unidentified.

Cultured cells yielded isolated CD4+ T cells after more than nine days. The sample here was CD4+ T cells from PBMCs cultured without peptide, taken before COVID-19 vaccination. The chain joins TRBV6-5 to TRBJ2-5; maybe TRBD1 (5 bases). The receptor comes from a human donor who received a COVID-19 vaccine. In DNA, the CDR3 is TGTGCCAGCAGCTTCGGACAACAAGAGACCCAGTACTTC. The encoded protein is CASSFGQQETQYF.